What follows are 13 T cell receptor beta chains derived from one specimen sequenced in a study of blood T cells in healthy people across ages. A sample-barcoded 5' primer and a J-beta primer mix were used in a second PCR of roughly 7 to 12 cycles. Via MiXCR, TCRdb re-called the 5' RACE reads, giving one row per CDR3 protein. The table lists approximately 810,000 distinct CDR3 sequences, 29% of them singletons. Source material: blood. These TCRs come from an elderly woman in good health.

This clonotype was observed a handful of times. The genes are TRBV27 and TRBJ1-6; D call uncertain. The CDR3 covers 15 residues. Trimming left V 0 bases short and J 3 bases short, with 6 bases between. Germline-derived CDR1 and CDR2 are MNHEY and SMNVEV (reference sequence). The CDR3 protein is CASSLSLGYNSPLHF. CDR3 nucleotides: TGTGCCAGCAGTTTATCGCTGGGCTATAATTCACCCCTCCACTTT.

The V and J genes are TRBV25-1 and TRBJ1-6; possibly TRBD1 for D (5 bases). The CDR3 sequence is 12 residues long. The ends were cut back, 7 bases at V and 13 bases at J, with 14 bases in the middle. Per the germline V gene, CDR1 is MGHDK and CDR2 is SYGVNS. CDR3 protein: CASKTEVGPLHF. Here the CDR3 DNA reads TGTGCCAGCAAGACAGAGGTGGGTCCCCTCCACTTT.

This clonotype was seen many times. The rearrangement joins TRBV7-9 to TRBJ1-1; tentatively, D is TRBD1 (5 bases). This CDR3 region has 17 residues. With 4 bases removed from V and 3 bases from J, the gap between germline ends came to 21 bases. Germline V gives CDR1 SEHNR, CDR2 FQNEAQ (reference sequence). For the CDR3, the DNA is TGTGCCAGCAGCTCATCCGAGGGGCTCCGCTGGGACACTGAAGCTTTCTTT. Translating it yields CASSSSEGLRWDTEAFF. The entire variable domain, with the rest obtained from reference TRBV7-9 and TRBJ1-1, is as follows: DTGVSQNPRHKITKRGQNVTFRCDPISEHNRLYWYRQTLGQGPEFLTYFQNEAQLEKSRLLSDRFSAERPKGSFSTLEIQRTEQGDSAMYLCASSSSEGLRWDTEAFFGQGTRLTVV.

This clonotype has more than one count but fewer than ten. This chain uses TRBV24-1 with TRBJ1-5; 10 positions match TRBD1. The CDR3 sequence is 17 residues long. Looked up from germline, CDR1 is KGHDR and CDR2 is SFDVKD. Trimming cost V 6 bases and J 11 bases; bases outside gene matches: 18. DNA of the CDR3: TGTGCCACCAGTCCCTCCGGGACAGGGGCCGTTTACTCGGCCCAGCATTTT. It is translated as CATSPSGTGAVYSAQHF.

The chain employs TRBV28 and TRBJ1-5; D may be TRBD1 (5 bases). Germline V CDR1 and CDR2: MDHEN, SYDVKM. This CDR3 spans 14 amino acids. V lost 7 bases and J 5 bases, leaving 15 bases between the germline ends. In nucleotides, the CDR3 is TGTGCCAGCAAAGGCCCCAGGGACGATCAGCCCCAGCATTTT. It specifies CASKGPRDDQPQHF.

Ten or more counts support this clonotype. V usage is TRBV3-1 and J usage is TRBJ2-7; weak D call: TRBD1 (6 bases). The CDR3 loop spans 14 amino acids. Trimming cost V 1 base and J 4 bases, with 11 bases left between them. CDR1 and CDR2 from the germline V gene are LGHDT and YNNKEL (reference sequence). The CDR3 sequence: CASSQASGQYEQYF. For the CDR3, the DNA is TGTGCCAGCAGCCAAGCAAGTGGACAGTACGAGCAGTACTTC.

This clonotype was seen ten or more times. V gene TRBV6-2 or TRBV6-3 combines with J gene TRBJ2-1; D is possibly TRBD1 or TRBD2 (7 bases each). Trimming removed 2 bases from V and 7 bases from J, with 12 bases in between. From germline, CDR1 is MNHEY and CDR2 SVGEGT. The CDR3 extends over 14 amino acids. CDR3 loop: CASSYRGGQNEQFF. CDR3 nucleotide sequence: TGTGCCAGCAGTTACCGCGGGGGACAGAATGAGCAGTTCTTC.

V gene TRBV3-1 combines with J gene TRBJ2-5, with TRBD2 as a possible D gene (5 bases). The CDR3 consists of 11 residues. With 8 bases removed from V and 7 bases from J, the gap between germline ends came to 11 bases. Per the germline V gene, CDR1 is LGHDT and CDR2 is YNNKEL (reference sequence). CDR3 sequence: CASGGGATQYF. CDR3 DNA sequence: TGTGCCAGCGGAGGAGGAGCGACCCAGTACTTC.

This clonotype was recorded at least ten times. The rearrangement joins TRBV7-8 to TRBJ2-1, with 9 nucleotides matching TRBD1. From germline, CDR1 is SGHVS and CDR2 FQNEAQ. This CDR3 has 14 amino acids. The J segment lost 6 bases and the V segment lost 5 bases, leaving 5 bases of the junction unmatched. The CDR3 here is CASSTRDRVNEQFF. The CDR3 bases are TGTGCCAGCAGCACCCGGGACAGGGTCAATGAGCAGTTCTTC. The full variable domain, completed using reference TRBV7-8 and TRBJ2-1, is GAGVSQSPRYKVAKRGQDVALRCDPISGHVSLFWYQQALGQGPEFLTYFQNEAQLDKSGLPSDRFFAERPEGSVSTLKIQRTQQEDSAVYLCASSTRDRVNEQFFGPGTRLTVL.

This chain uses TRBV27 with TRBJ1-5; D is unresolved. The CDR3 length is 13 residues. Germline V gives CDR1 MNHEY, CDR2 SMNVEV (reference sequence). V was shortened by 2 bases and J by 7 bases, with 9 bases between the two germline ends. The CDR3 DNA follows: TGTGCCAGCAGTTTAGAGAGAAAACAGCCCCAGCATTTT. Translated: CASSLERKQPQHF.

Worth noting for this clonotype: Since a much larger clone is just one base distant, this may be a read error. The rearrangement uses TRBV12-3 or TRBV12-4 and TRBJ2-3; 8 bases map to TRBD1. This CDR3 contains 15 residues. The CDR3 reads CASSYDRGSTDTEYF. In DNA form, the CDR3 reads TGTGCCAGCAGTTACGACAGGGGAAGCACAGATACGGAGTATTTT.

V and J are TRBV6-5 and TRBJ1-5; tentatively, D is TRBD1 (6 bases). Between the trimmed V and J ends, which lost 6 bases and 6 bases, there was a span of 18 bases. Per the germline V gene, CDR1 is MNHEY and CDR2 is SVGAGI. There are 15 residues in the CDR3. CDR3 in amino acids: CASSPRGGAAQPQHF. DNA for the CDR3: TGTGCCAGCAGCCCACGGGGGGGGGCAGCTCAGCCCCAGCATTTT.

In regard to this clonotype: A read error may produce the germline difference seen at one junction end. The genes are TRBV7-2 and TRBJ2-2; D is ambiguous. There are 15 residues in the CDR3. The V gene's germline CDR1 is SGHTA and CDR2 FQGNSA. The CDR3 DNA follows: TGTGCCAGCAGCATCGGCCCTATGGGAACCGAGGAGCTGTTTTTT. It yields the protein CASSIGPMGTEELFF.